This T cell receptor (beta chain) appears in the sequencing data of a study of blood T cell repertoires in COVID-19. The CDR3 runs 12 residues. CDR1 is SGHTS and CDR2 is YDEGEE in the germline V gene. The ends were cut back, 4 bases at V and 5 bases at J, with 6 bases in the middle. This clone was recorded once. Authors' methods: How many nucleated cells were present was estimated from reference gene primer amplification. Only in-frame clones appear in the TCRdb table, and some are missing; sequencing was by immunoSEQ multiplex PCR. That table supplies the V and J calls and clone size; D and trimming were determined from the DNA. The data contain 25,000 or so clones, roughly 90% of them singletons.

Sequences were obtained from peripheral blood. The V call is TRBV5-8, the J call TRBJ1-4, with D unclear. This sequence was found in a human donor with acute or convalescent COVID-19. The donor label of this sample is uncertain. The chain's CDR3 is CASSQNNEKLFF. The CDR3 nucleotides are TGTGCCAGCAGCCAGAACAATGAAAAACTGTTTTTT.